This T cell receptor beta chain is from a study of blood T cell repertoires in COVID-19. Study at large: Researchers got acute and convalescent COVID-19 samples from the United States, Italy and Spain.

Participant ages covered about 18 to 90 years across around 25 US areas. Recovery among Cohort 3 donors was established by two negative PCRs, clearance, or symptom resolution. The CDR3 length is 17 residues. V shed 4 bases and J 0 bases; nucleotides not matched to a gene: 10. Germline-derived CDR1 and CDR2 are SGHRS and YFSETQ. Authors' processing steps: The assay estimated nucleated cells by amplifying reference gene primers. The data were produced by immunoSEQ multiplex PCR, yet TCRdb's version contains in-frame clones alone and is incomplete. V and J calls and clone size come straight from that table; D and trimming were deduced from the DNA. This sample has some 320,000 clones; about 89% occur once, and the top ten carry roughly 5.2%.

The receptor was derived from a man aged 55 to 70 who had recovered from COVID-19. The gene calls are TRBV5-1 and TRBJ2-7; the match to TRBD2 covers 10 bases. The specimen sequenced was PBMCs or T cells enriched from blood (not recorded which). CDR3 bases: TGCGCCAGCAGCCCCCCGAGAGCTAGCGGGAGCTCCTACGAGCAGTACTTC. Protein: CASSPPRASGSSYEQYF.